The count of the clone carrying this T cell receptor (beta chain) is one. This specimen belongs to a study of shared T cell receptors in the human thymus. Losses at the gene ends were 8 bases for V and 1 base for J; bases not matched to a gene: 15. Germline loops: CDR1 SQVTM, CDR2 ANQGSEA. The CDR3 totals 16 residues. The table came from immunoSEQ multiplex PCR; TCRdb's copy has only in-frame clones and leaves some out. The table lists 450,000 to 650,000 clones, 75% to 85% of them singletons. The same specimen was also included in a second study, on human thymus T cells. As that study records: The study used thymus tissue resected during corrective heart surgery. Gene usage for V and J segments appeared biased in thymic and blood repertoires. Among unrelated individuals, related research reported thymic repertoires that overlapped highly.

The chain uses TRBV29-1 and TRBJ2-5; 8 nucleotides agree with TRBD1. The material sequenced was thymocytes. This sequence was found in a boy younger than two with a congenital heart defect. DNA for the CDR3: TGCAGCCCGACCCCCAGGACAGGGTCGATCCAAGAGACCCAGTACTTC. It encodes CSPTPRTGSIQETQYF.